This T cell receptor (beta chain) was identified during a study of response to subunit inactivated influenza vaccine. Study results and caveats: T cells newly recruited by each seasonal influenza vaccination are few, the authors suggested.

TCRdb re-derived calls from the RT-PCR reads in MiXCR, one entry per CDR3 protein. There are 650,000 to 800,000 distinct CDR3 sequences in the sample; around 14% occur only once, and approximately 7% lies in the top ten. To note about this clonotype: Its target is not known.

Per germline, CDR1 SGHDN and CDR2 FVKESK. The V end was cut by 1 base, the J end by 6 bases, with 14 bases between. The length of the CDR3 is 15 residues. The rearrangement links TRBV14 to TRBJ2-3; possibly TRBD2 for D (5 bases). Here the sequenced sample was PBMCs from blood, taken approximately 15 days before vaccination. This sequence originates from a man aged 50 to 59 who received an inactivated influenza vaccine. CDR3 sequence: CASSQGGVSVDTQYF. The CDR3 DNA reads as TGTGCCAGCAGCCAAGGGGGAGTTAGTGTGGATACGCAGTATTTT.